This T cell receptor beta chain is drawn from a study of long-term antiretroviral therapy in people with HIV. Study conclusions and caveats: Collection spanned 2004 to 2017; ART regimens may be less effective than current ones. Controls exceeded HIV repertoires in CDR3 length range.

A v3.0 immunoSEQ assay was performed at survey level. Assay: immunoSEQ multiplex PCR; the TCRdb copy retains only in-frame clones and omits some. The table records roughly 33,000 clones, approximately 97% of them present only once. This clone has just one count. As yet, its antigen is unknown. Per the germline V gene, CDR1 is LGHNA and CDR2 is YNFKEQ. This CDR3 comprises 17 residues. V was pared by 0 bases and J by 5 bases, with 19 bases between. The genes are TRBV4-2 and TRBJ1-1; no reliable D call. This specimen consisted of unsorted PBMCs, obtained 6.9 years after starting antiretroviral therapy. This clonotype originated in a young man with HIV. In nucleotides, the CDR3 is TGTGCCAGCAGCCAAGAACCCAGAGGAGTTGGCGGGACTGAAGCTTTCTTT. Translation gives CASSQEPRGVGGTEAFF.